Presented here are 18 T cell receptor beta chains from one specimen sequenced in a study of blood T cell repertoires in COVID-19. Profiling relied on immunoSEQ multiplex PCR, and the TCRdb table lists in-frame clones only, not all of them. The table has 220,000 or so clones, approximately 82% seen once. Material: peripheral blood. These TCRs come from a woman of 80 years or more with acute or convalescent COVID-19.

This rearrangement joins TRBV6-6 to TRBJ2-7; maybe TRBD1 (7 bases). The CDR3 has 15 amino acids. The germline gives CDR1 MNHNY, CDR2 SVGAGI (reference sequence). V shed 4 bases and J shed 0 bases, with 13 bases lying between them. The CDR3 here is CASSSQGGNSYEQYF. CDR3 coding DNA: TGTGCCAGCAGTTCGCAGGGGGGAAACTCCTACGAGCAGTACTTC.

The chain joins TRBV28 to TRBJ1-1, with TRBD1 as a possible D gene (6 bases). The germline CDR1 and CDR2 sequences are MDHEN and SYDVKM. The CDR3 spans 11 residues. V was trimmed by 5 bases and J by 13 bases, leaving 14 bases between them. DNA of the CDR3: TGTGCCAGCAGTACCTGGGAGGGGGTTTTCTTT. Protein product: CASSTWEGVFF. The complete variable domain, with remaining parts taken from reference TRBV28 and TRBJ1-1, reads DVKVTQSSRYLVKRTGEKVFLECVQDMDHENMFWYRQDPGLGLRLIYFSYDVKMKEKGDIPEGYSVSREKKERFSLILESASTNQTSMYLCASSTWEGVFFGQGTRLTVV.

J is TRBJ2-3 and V is TRBV5-1, with TRBD2 matching 8 bases. With 0 bases clipped from V and 2 bases from J, the junction kept 5 bases outside the gene matches. Per germline, CDR1 SGHRS and CDR2 YFSETQ. CDR3 length equals 16 residues. For the CDR3, the DNA is TGCGCCAGCAGCTTGGGAAGTAGCGGGGCCACAGATACGCAGTATTTT. It codes for CASSLGSSGATDTQYF. Full variable domain (outside the CDR3, taken from reference TRBV5-1 and TRBJ2-3): KAGVTQTPRYLIKTRGQQVTLSCSPISGHRSVSWYQQTPGQGLQFLFEYFSETQRNKGNFPGRFSGRQFSNSRSEMNVSTLELGDSALYLCASSLGSSGATDTQYFGPGTRLTVL.

The chain employs TRBV2 and TRBJ1-2, with D unresolved. The CDR3 is 13 residues long. Trimming removed 6 bases at V and 4 bases at J, with 12 bases between. The germline V gene has CDR1 SNHLY and CDR2 FYNNEI. The CDR3 DNA sequence: TGTGCCAGCAGCACAACACGGGTCTATGGCTACACCTTC. Translated: CASSTTRVYGYTF.

The chain links TRBV12-3 or TRBV12-4 to TRBJ1-1; TRBD1 is a possible D gene (6 bases). This CDR3 region has 13 residues. The V end lost 7 bases, the J end lost 7 bases, and 16 bases lay between the germline ends. In DNA form, the CDR3 reads TGTGCCAGCACTAGAGGGACATCCCTTGAAGCTTTCTTT. Translation: CASTRGTSLEAFF.

The V call is TRBV12-1, the J call TRBJ2-1; TRBD1 is the table's D call, not checked against the DNA. TRBV12-1 is an annotated pseudogene. This CDR3 has 16 residues. The CDR3 reads CASSFWSGGRHNEQFF. Written as DNA, the CDR3 is TGTGCCAGCAGCTTTTGGTCAGGGGGGAGACACAATGAGCAGTTCTTC.

The V gene is TRBV6-5, the J gene TRBJ1-5; maybe TRBD1 (5 bases). Between the trimmed V and J ends, which lost 7 bases and 5 bases, there was a span of 15 bases. CDR1 is MNHEY, CDR2 SVGAGI, per germline. This CDR3 is built from 14 residues. This CDR3 reads CASTWEQVDQPQHF. CDR3 nucleotide sequence: TGTGCCAGCACCTGGGAACAGGTCGATCAGCCCCAGCATTTT.

The chain carries TRBV5-1 and TRBJ2-2; D perhaps matches TRBD2 (6 bases). Germline loops: CDR1 SGHRS, CDR2 YFSETQ. This CDR3 is built from 16 residues. The V end lost 3 bases, the J end lost 3 bases, and 15 bases lay between the germline ends. The CDR3 bases are TGCGCCAGCAGCTCCTCCGGGACTCCCGACACCGGGGAGCTGTTTTTT. As protein: CASSSSGTPDTGELFF. The whole variable domain, filled in from reference TRBV5-1 and TRBJ2-2, reads KAGVTQTPRYLIKTRGQQVTLSCSPISGHRSVSWYQQTPGQGLQFLFEYFSETQRNKGNFPGRFSGRQFSNSRSEMNVSTLELGDSALYLCASSSSGTPDTGELFFGEGSRLTVL.

V usage is TRBV19 and J usage is TRBJ2-5, with a tentative D call TRBD1 (6 bases). Germline values: CDR1 LNHDA, CDR2 SQIVND (reference sequence). V lost 0 bases and J lost 7, with 15 bases in between. The CDR3 covers 15 residues. This CDR3 is CASSIDLRTDGTQYF. The CDR3 DNA reads as TGTGCCAGTAGTATAGACCTGCGGACAGATGGGACCCAGTACTTC.

CDR3 amino acids: CASSFRHRGAEAFF. CDR3 in DNA: TGTGCCAGCAGTTTCCGTCACAGGGGCGCTGAAGCTTTCTTT. The chain couples TRBV6-5 to TRBJ1-1; 7 positions agree with TRBD1. V dropped 4 bases and J dropped 6; count of bases not matched to a gene: 8. Looked up from germline, CDR1 is MNHEY and CDR2 is SVGAGI. The CDR3 has 14 residues.

The chain recombines TRBV6-5 with TRBJ1-4, with no clear D. Germline V gene data show CDR1 as MNHEY and CDR2 as SVGAGI. Between the trimmed V and J ends, which lost 6 bases and 10 bases, there was a span of 12 bases. The CDR3 sequence is 12 residues long. This CDR3 reads CASRRTGGKLFF. CDR3 sequence (DNA): TGTGCCAGCAGACGAACCGGTGGAAAACTGTTTTTT.

The chain uses TRBV4-1 and TRBJ1-5; D may be TRBD1 (5 bases). The ends were cut back, 0 bases at V and 1 base at J, with 16 bases in the middle. Germline-derived CDR1 and CDR2 are MGHRA and YSYEKL. The CDR3 length is 18 residues. CDR3 bases: TGCGCCAGCAGCCAAGAACCGTTGACAGCCACCAGCAATCAGCCCCAGCATTTT. This gives the protein CASSQEPLTATSNQPQHF.

The chain uses TRBV11-1 and TRBJ2-1; 12 bases are shared with TRBD1. The CDR3 is 16 amino acids. V lost 7 bases and J lost 7; bases outside the gene matches: 11. Germline loops: CDR1 SGHAT, CDR2 FQDESV (reference sequence). The CDR3 nucleotides read TGTGCCAGCAACCATTTGGGACAGGGGGCGATTAATGAGCAGTTCTTC. Translated, it gives CASNHLGQGAINEQFF.

The V and J genes are TRBV19 and TRBJ1-6; D may be TRBD1 (5 bases). Per the germline V gene, CDR1 is LNHDA and CDR2 is SQIVND (reference sequence). Trimming shortened V by 6 bases and J by 5 bases, and 11 bases separated the two germline ends. The CDR3 covers 14 residues. CDR3 loop: CASRSGTNNSPLHF. DNA of the CDR3: TGTGCCAGTAGATCAGGGACTAATAATTCACCCCTCCACTTT.

This clone was picked up one time. This rearrangement joins TRBV24-1 to TRBJ1-2; a possible D gene is TRBD1 (5 bases). Germline V lookup: CDR1 KGHDR, CDR2 SFDVKD. This CDR3 has 13 residues. V was cut by 5 bases and J by 8 bases, with 14 bases left in between. The CDR3: CATSGFGGRGYTF. As DNA, the CDR3 is TGTGCCACCAGTGGGTTCGGGGGTCGAGGCTACACCTTC.

The V and J genes are TRBV18 and TRBJ2-3, with 9 nucleotides matching TRBD1. The V gene's germline CDR1 is KGHSH and CDR2 LQKENI. With 2 bases clipped from V and 4 bases from J, the junction kept 13 bases outside the gene matches. The CDR3 totals 18 residues. The CDR3 region has the DNA TGTGCCAGCTCACCATGGGGAGAAACAGGGGGCGTCTCAGATACGCAGTATTTT. This gives the protein CASSPWGETGGVSDTQYF.

This clone was counted only a few times. The genes are TRBV4-1 and TRBJ1-4; possible D gene TRBD1, 5 bases. The germline CDR1 and CDR2 sequences are MGHRA and YSYEKL. The V gene lost 1 base and the J gene lost 8 bases, with 8 bases spanning the gap. The CDR3 covers 13 residues. This CDR3 is CASSQADTEKLFF. DNA of the CDR3: TGCGCCAGCAGCCAAGCGGACACGGAAAAACTGTTTTTT.

The gene calls are TRBV11-3 and TRBJ2-5; 10 positions agree with TRBD2. Germline V gene sequence: CDR1 SGHNT, CDR2 YENEEA. V was clipped by 3 bases and J by 3 bases; unmatched bases: 4. This CDR3 spans 15 amino acids. The CDR3 spells CASSLRLAGEETQYF. The DNA of the CDR3 is TGTGCCAGCAGCTTGAGGCTAGCGGGAGAAGAGACCCAGTACTTC.